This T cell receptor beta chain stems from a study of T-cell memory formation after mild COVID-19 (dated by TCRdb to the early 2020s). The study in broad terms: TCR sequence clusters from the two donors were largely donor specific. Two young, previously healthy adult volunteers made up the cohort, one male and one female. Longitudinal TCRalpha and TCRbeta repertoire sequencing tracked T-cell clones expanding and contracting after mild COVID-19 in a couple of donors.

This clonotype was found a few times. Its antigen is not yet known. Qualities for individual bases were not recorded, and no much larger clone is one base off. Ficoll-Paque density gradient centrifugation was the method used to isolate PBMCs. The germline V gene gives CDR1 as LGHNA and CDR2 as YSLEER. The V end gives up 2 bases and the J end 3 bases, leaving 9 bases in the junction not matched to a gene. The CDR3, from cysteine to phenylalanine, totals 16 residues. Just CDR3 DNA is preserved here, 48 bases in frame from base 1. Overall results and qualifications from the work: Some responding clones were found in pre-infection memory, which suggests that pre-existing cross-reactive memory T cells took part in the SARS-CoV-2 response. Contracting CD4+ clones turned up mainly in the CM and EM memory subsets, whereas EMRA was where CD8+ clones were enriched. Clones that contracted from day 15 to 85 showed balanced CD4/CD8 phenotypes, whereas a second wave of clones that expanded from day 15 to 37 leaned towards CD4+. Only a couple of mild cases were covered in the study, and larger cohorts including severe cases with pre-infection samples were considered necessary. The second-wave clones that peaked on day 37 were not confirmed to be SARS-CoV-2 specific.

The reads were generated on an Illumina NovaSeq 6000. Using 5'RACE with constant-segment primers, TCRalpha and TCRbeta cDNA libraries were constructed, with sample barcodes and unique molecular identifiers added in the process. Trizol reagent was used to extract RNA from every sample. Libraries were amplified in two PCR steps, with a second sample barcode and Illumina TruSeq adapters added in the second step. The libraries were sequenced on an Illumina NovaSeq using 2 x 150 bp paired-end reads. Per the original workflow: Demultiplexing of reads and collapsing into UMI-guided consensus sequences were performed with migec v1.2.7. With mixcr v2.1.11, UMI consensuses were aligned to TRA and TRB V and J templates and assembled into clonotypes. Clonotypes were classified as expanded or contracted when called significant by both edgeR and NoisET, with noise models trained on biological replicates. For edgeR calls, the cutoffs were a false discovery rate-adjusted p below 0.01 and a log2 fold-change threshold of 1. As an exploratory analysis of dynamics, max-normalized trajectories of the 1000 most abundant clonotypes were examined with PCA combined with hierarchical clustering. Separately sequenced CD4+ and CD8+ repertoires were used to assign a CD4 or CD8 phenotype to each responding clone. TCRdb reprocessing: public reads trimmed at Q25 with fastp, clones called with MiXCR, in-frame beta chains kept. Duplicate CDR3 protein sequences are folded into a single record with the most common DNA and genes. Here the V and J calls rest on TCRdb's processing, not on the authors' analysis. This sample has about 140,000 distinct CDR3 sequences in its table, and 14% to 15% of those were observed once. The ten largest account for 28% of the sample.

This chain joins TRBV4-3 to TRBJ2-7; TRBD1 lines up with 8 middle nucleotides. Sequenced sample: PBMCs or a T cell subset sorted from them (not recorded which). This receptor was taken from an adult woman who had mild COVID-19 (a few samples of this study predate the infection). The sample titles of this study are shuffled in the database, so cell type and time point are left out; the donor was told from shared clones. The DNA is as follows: TGCGCCAGCAGCCAAAAAGTGGCAGGGGGCTACTACGAGCAGTACTTC. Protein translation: CASSQKVAGGYYEQYF.